The 27 T cell receptor beta chains below were found in one sample sequenced in a study of Tregs in tolerant kidney transplant recipients. Clones were read by immunoSEQ multiplex PCR, and TCRdb kept only the in-frame ones, dropping some. Of tens of thousands of clones in the sample, roughly 93% were seen once. Mixed chimerism was transient after nonmyeloablative marrow transplants from related graft donors. The sequenced sample was CD4+ T cells from blood (PBMCs), obtained 12 months after the transplant. The receptors here all came from a human patient who received a combined kidney and bone marrow transplant. Some of the T cells might come from the graft donor.

V gene TRBV5-6 combines with J gene TRBJ1-2, with 11 bases lining up with TRBD1. Germline V lookup: CDR1 SGHDT, CDR2 YYEEEE. There are 14 residues in the CDR3. V dropped 4 bases and J dropped 3; count of bases not matched to a gene: 2. This CDR3 is CASSVDRGHYGYTF. CDR3 DNA sequence: TGTGCCAGCAGCGTGGACAGGGGGCACTATGGCTACACCTTC.

The genes are TRBV30 and TRBJ1-4; D not certain. Trimming shortened V by 3 bases and J by 5 bases, and 10 bases separated the two germline ends. This CDR3 is 13 amino acids long. Germline loops: CDR1 GTSNPN, CDR2 SVGIG (reference sequence). The CDR3 coding sequence is TGTGCCTGGAGGGAGGCGGTAAATGAAAAACTGTTTTTT. Its protein product is CAWREAVNEKLFF. Full variable domain (remainder filled in from reference TRBV30 and TRBJ1-4): SQTIHQWPATLVQPVGSPLSLECTVEGTSNPNLYWYRQAAGRGLQLLFYSVGIGQISSEVPQNLSASRPQDRQFILSSKKLLLSDSGFYLCAWREAVNEKLFFGSGTQLSVL.

The rearrangement joins TRBV5-4 to TRBJ2-5; D perhaps matches TRBD2 (7 bases). Between the trimmed V and J ends, which lost 0 bases and 7 bases, there was a span of 13 bases. This CDR3 spans 14 amino acids. From germline, CDR1 is SGHNT and CDR2 YYREEE (reference sequence). CDR3 sequence: CASSLEAGAMTQYF. DNA of the CDR3: TGTGCCAGCAGCTTGGAGGCGGGGGCGATGACCCAGTACTTC.

The rearrangement uses TRBV19 and TRBJ1-1; 9 bases line up with TRBD1. The CDR3 consists of 17 residues. Germline-derived CDR1 and CDR2 are LNHDA and SQIVND (reference sequence). Trimming cost V 2 bases and J 5 bases; bases outside gene matches: 12. The CDR3 DNA reads TGTGCCAGTAGTATAACGTTTGGGACAGGGTCTGCGACTGAAGCTTTCTTT. This sequence encodes CASSITFGTGSATEAFF.

V gene TRBV6-1 combines with J gene TRBJ2-7; TRBD2 agrees at 7 bases. Trimming cost V 5 bases and J 6 bases; bases outside gene matches: 7. Germline V CDR1 and CDR2: MNHNS, SASEGT. This CDR3 has 13 residues. The CDR3 region has the DNA TGTGCCAGCAGTAGTCGCGGGGGTGGCGAGCAGTACTTC. Its translation: CASSSRGGGEQYF.

The V call is TRBV4-1, the J call TRBJ2-7; TRBD1 matches at 8 bases. Germline CDR1 is MGHRA and CDR2 is YSYEKL. The V and J ends lost 4 bases and 4 bases, in that order; junction bases with no gene match: 6. CDR3 size: 14 residues. CDR3 region: CASSPGTGYYEQYF. As DNA, the CDR3 is TGCGCCAGCAGCCCCGGGACAGGTTATTACGAGCAGTACTTC.

V and J are TRBV6-5 and TRBJ2-5, with D possibly being TRBD2 (6 bases). V lost 6 bases, J lost 0 bases, and 14 bases lay in between. CDR3 length equals 15 residues. CDR1 and CDR2 (germline): MNHEY, SVGAGI. The CDR3 sequence is CASRAFRDYQETQYF. For the CDR3, the DNA is TGTGCCAGCAGAGCTTTTAGGGACTACCAAGAGACCCAGTACTTC.

About this clone itself: Different DNA sequences within this sample yield the same CDR3. V usage is TRBV18 and J usage is TRBJ2-7, with 7 bases that match TRBD1. The CDR3 sequence is 14 residues long. CDR1 and CDR2 (germline): KGHSH, LQKENI. After removal of 1 base from V and 0 bases from J, the junction contained 0 bases not matched to a gene. CDR3 protein: CASSPQGASYEQYF. CDR3 DNA sequence: TGTGCCAGCTCACCACAGGGGGCCTCCTACGAGCAGTACTTC.

The V and J genes are TRBV6-6 and TRBJ2-5; D gene unclear. Between the trimmed V and J ends, which lost 1 base and 1 base, there was a span of 7 bases. The germline gives CDR1 MNHNY, CDR2 SVGAGI (reference sequence). The CDR3 is 14 amino acids. CDR3 bases: TGTGCCAGCAGTTACTGGCGGCCCCAAGAGACCCAGTACTTC. This gives the protein CASSYWRPQETQYF.

About this clone itself: Within the sample, other DNA sequences also encode this same CDR3. The chain uses TRBV7-7 and TRBJ2-1; no definite D call. V lost 1 base, J lost 4 bases, and 5 bases lay in between. This CDR3 is built from 13 residues. Germline loops: CDR1 SSHAT, CDR2 FNYEAQ (reference sequence). CDR3 sequence (DNA): TGTGCCAGCAGCTTAGGCAGGTACAATGAGCAGTTCTTC. Translation gives CASSLGRYNEQFF.

CDR3 protein: CASKSQTGDYEQYF. DNA for the CDR3: TGTGCCAGTAAATCCCAAACAGGGGATTACGAGCAGTACTTC. The chain employs TRBV19 and TRBJ2-5; TRBD1 agrees at 7 bases. The J call is doubtful: the DNA matches TRBJ2-7 better. The CDR3 length is 14 residues. Germline V gene lookup returns CDR1 LNHDA and CDR2 SQIVND (reference sequence).

Concerning this clone: Other DNA sequences in the same sample also yield this CDR3. The chain couples TRBV18 to TRBJ1-6; a weak D match, TRBD1 (6 bases). The CDR3 totals 14 residues. The V and J ends lost 5 bases and 7 bases respectively, with 12 bases between them. In germline, CDR1 is KGHSH, CDR2 LQKENI. CDR3 protein: CASSRTERNSPLHF. The CDR3, as DNA: TGTGCCAGCTCAAGGACAGAAAGGAATTCACCCCTCCACTTT.

The J gene is TRBJ1-5, the V gene TRBV30; 7 bases are shared with TRBD1. V was clipped by 3 bases and J by 1 base; unmatched bases: 3. The CDR3 spans 14 residues. From germline, CDR1 is GTSNPN and CDR2 SVGIG (reference sequence). CDR3 protein: CAWRQGQSNQPQHF. CDR3 bases: TGTGCCTGGAGACAGGGGCAGAGCAATCAGCCCCAGCATTTT. Full variable domain (missing parts from reference TRBV30 and TRBJ1-5): SQTIHQWPATLVQPVGSPLSLECTVEGTSNPNLYWYRQAAGRGLQLLFYSVGIGQISSEVPQNLSASRPQDRQFILSSKKLLLSDSGFYLCAWRQGQSNQPQHFGDGTRLSIL.

CDR3 sequence: CASSYTGVYEQYF. In nucleotides, the CDR3 is TGTGCCAGCAGTTACACGGGGGTCTACGAGCAGTACTTC. The genes are TRBV6-6 and TRBJ2-7; tentative D call: TRBD2 (6 bases). This CDR3 region has 13 residues. CDR1 is MNHNY and CDR2 is SVGAGI in the germline V gene (reference sequence). Trimming removed 2 bases at V and 3 bases at J, with 8 bases between.

V gene TRBV11-3 combines with J gene TRBJ2-1; a possible D gene is TRBD2 (5 bases). From germline, CDR1 is SGHNT and CDR2 YENEEA. The CDR3 extends over 15 amino acids. V lost 4 bases, J lost 5 bases, and 15 bases lay in between. In DNA, the CDR3 is TGTGCCAGCAGCTCCCCCGGACTCCAAAACAATGAGCAGTTCTTC. Translated, it gives CASSSPGLQNNEQFF.

This chain connects TRBV11-3 to TRBJ2-5, with 7 bases that match TRBD1. Germline V CDR1 and CDR2: SGHNT, YENEEA. This CDR3 region has 14 residues. The junction had 7 bases not matched to a gene; V was cut back by 5 bases and J by 4 bases. The CDR3 coding sequence is TGTGCCAGCAGCCAGACACAGGGGTCAGAGACCCAGTACTTC. It codes for CASSQTQGSETQYF.

The rearrangement joins TRBV11-3 to TRBJ2-2; 9 positions agree with TRBD2. The trim removed 0 bases at V and 7 bases at J, leaving 6 bases unmatched. CDR3 length: 16 amino acids. Per germline, CDR1 SGHNT and CDR2 YENEEA. The CDR3, as DNA: TGTGCCAGCAGCTTAGACGGCGGGAGGGCCGACGGGGAGCTGTTTTTT. Its protein product is CASSLDGGRADGELFF.

This chain uses TRBV5-4 with TRBJ2-1; TRBD2 matches 10 bases. There are 16 residues in the CDR3. With 4 bases clipped from V and 4 bases from J, the junction kept 8 bases outside the gene matches. Germline V gene lookup returns CDR1 SGHNT and CDR2 YYREEE (reference sequence). The CDR3 DNA follows: TGTGCCAGCAGCAGTTTCGGGACTAGCGTATACAATGAGCAGTTCTTC. Amino acids: CASSSFGTSVYNEQFF.

V gene TRBV5-1 combines with J gene TRBJ2-5, with 12 bases identical to TRBD2. V was clipped by 10 bases and J by 3 bases; unmatched bases: 7. CDR1 SGHRS and CDR2 YFSETQ come from the germline V gene. The CDR3 runs 14 residues. The CDR3, as DNA: TGCGCCGGGCGAAGACTAGCGGGGGAAGAGACCCAGTACTTC. The encoded protein is CAGRRLAGEETQYF.

The chain employs TRBV19 and TRBJ2-5; 8 bases are a match to TRBD1. With V trimmed by 11 bases and J by 5 bases, 10 bases remained unmatched. The CDR3 is 13 amino acids. The germline gives CDR1 LNHDA, CDR2 SQIVND (reference sequence). The CDR3 bases are TGTGCCTGTGCAGGGGGCGCCGGGGAGACCCAGTACTTC. Amino acids: CACAGGAGETQYF.

The chain couples TRBV14 to TRBJ2-4, with D possibly being TRBD1 (5 bases). Trimming cost V 2 bases and J 4 bases, with 12 bases left between them. This CDR3 spans 15 amino acids. The germline CDR1 and CDR2 sequences are SGHDN and FVKESK. In nucleotides, the CDR3 is TGTGCCAGCAGCCAACCGACTGCAGGGAAAAACATTCAGTACTTC. Protein sequence: CASSQPTAGKNIQYF.

This rearrangement joins TRBV4-1 to TRBJ2-6, with 13 bases identical to TRBD2. V lost 4 bases, J lost 2 bases, and 2 bases stayed unmatched. Germline loops: CDR1 MGHRA, CDR2 YSYEKL. The CDR3 sequence is 17 residues long. CDR3 sequence: CASSRLAGGPGANVLTF. In DNA form, the CDR3 reads TGCGCCAGCAGCCGACTAGCGGGGGGTCCTGGGGCCAACGTCCTGACTTTC.

The chain is built from TRBV6-4 and TRBJ2-3; TRBD2 matches 10 bases. The CDR3 spans 15 residues. V lost 4 bases and J lost 6; bases outside the gene matches: 7. Germline V gene data show CDR1 as MRHNA and CDR2 as SNTAGT. The CDR3 nucleotides read TGTGCCAGCAGTGTCCGTCTAGCGGGAGTCGATACGCAGTATTTT. Residues: CASSVRLAGVDTQYF.

This chain links TRBV5-6 with TRBJ1-3; D is possibly TRBD1 (5 bases). The germline V and J ends were trimmed by 4 bases and 1 base, with 12 bases remaining between them. Germline values: CDR1 SGHDT, CDR2 YYEEEE. This CDR3 is built from 15 residues. The CDR3 coding sequence is TGTGCCAGCAGCACGCTTCAGGGTTCTGGAAACACCATATATTTT. This encodes CASSTLQGSGNTIYF.

This sequence joins TRBV6-1 and TRBJ2-7, with D possibly TRBD2 on 6 matching bases. The CDR3 is made up of 15 amino acids. The germline V gene has CDR1 MNHNS and CDR2 SASEGT. V shed 6 bases and J shed 0 bases, with 15 bases lying between them. The DNA of the CDR3 is TGTGCCAGCAGGGAGGGGTCAGGGTACTCCTACGAGCAGTACTTC. The encoded protein is CASREGSGYSYEQYF.

This clone was seen just once. The genes are TRBV11-2 and TRBJ2-7; 9 bases line up with TRBD2. CDR3 length equals 15 residues. V gave up 3 bases and J gave up 0 bases; unmatched junction bases: 3. Per the germline V gene, CDR1 is SGHAT and CDR2 is FQNNGV. CDR3 DNA: TGTGCCAGCAGCTTGACTAGCGGAATCTCCTACGAGCAGTACTTC. Protein: CASSLTSGISYEQYF. Supplemented by reference TRBV11-2 and TRBJ2-7, the full variable domain reads EAGVAQSPRYKIIEKRQSVAFWCNPISGHATLYWYQQILGQGPKLLIQFQNNGVVDDSQLPKDRFSAERLKGVDSTLKIQPAKLEDSAVYLCASSLTSGISYEQYFGPGTRLTVT.

This chain links TRBV4-3 with TRBJ1-2, with TRBD1 as a possible D gene (6 bases). V was pared by 4 bases and J by 5 bases, with 17 bases between. Germline CDR1 LGHNA, CDR2 YSLEER. The CDR3 totals 15 residues. The DNA for the CDR3 is TGCGCCAGCAGCCTGGGGCCCAGGGACACTTATGGCTACACCTTC. This translates into CASSLGPRDTYGYTF.